This T cell receptor (beta chain) was found in a study of blood T cell repertoires in COVID-19. Study-wide context: Samples came from the United States, Italy and Spain, spanning acute and convalescent COVID-19. From T cells, B-cell-depleted T cells, or PBMCs came the material, which was cDNA or gDNA.

CDR1 is MDHEN, CDR2 SYDVKM, per germline. The CDR3 spans 14 residues. Trimming removed 5 bases from V and 7 bases from J, with 12 bases in between. How the authors handled the data: Amplification from reference gene primers served as the basis for estimated nucleated cell counts. Sequencing used immunoSEQ multiplex PCR; TCRdb keeps in-frame clones, though not all of them. The V and J calls and clone size come from that table; D and trimming were worked out from the DNA. The sample lists 15,000 or so clones; around 82% were seen once. The receptor's source is an elderly man with active COVID-19. V usage is TRBV28 and J usage is TRBJ1-6; D not certain. The specimen sequenced was peripheral blood. The CDR3 protein is CASSTAGANSPLHF. CDR3 bases: TGTGCCAGCAGTACCGCGGGAGCCAATTCACCCCTCCACTTT.